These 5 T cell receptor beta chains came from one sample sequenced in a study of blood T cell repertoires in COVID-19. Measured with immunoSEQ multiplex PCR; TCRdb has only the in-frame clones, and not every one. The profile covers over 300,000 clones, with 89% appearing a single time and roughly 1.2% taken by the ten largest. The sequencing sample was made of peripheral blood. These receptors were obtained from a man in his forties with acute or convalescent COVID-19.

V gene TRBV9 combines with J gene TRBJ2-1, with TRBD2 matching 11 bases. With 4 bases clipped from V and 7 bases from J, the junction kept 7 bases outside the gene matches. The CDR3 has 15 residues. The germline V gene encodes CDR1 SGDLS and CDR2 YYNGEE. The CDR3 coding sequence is TGTGCCAGCAGCCAAGAGGGACTAGCGGCGAATGAGCAGTTCTTC. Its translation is CASSQEGLAANEQFF.

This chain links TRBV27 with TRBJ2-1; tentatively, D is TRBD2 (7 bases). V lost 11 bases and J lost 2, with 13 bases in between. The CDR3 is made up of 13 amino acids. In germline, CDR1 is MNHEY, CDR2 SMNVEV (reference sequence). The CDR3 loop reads CAGGASPYNEQFF. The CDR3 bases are TGTGCCGGGGGGGCTTCCCCCTACAATGAGCAGTTCTTC.

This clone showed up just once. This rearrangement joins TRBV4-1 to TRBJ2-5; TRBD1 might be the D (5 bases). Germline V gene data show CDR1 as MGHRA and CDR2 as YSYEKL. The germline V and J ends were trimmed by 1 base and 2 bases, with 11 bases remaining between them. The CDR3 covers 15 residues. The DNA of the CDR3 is TGCGCCAGCAGCCAAGTTAGTCCAGGGCAAGAGACCCAGTACTTC. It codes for CASSQVSPGQETQYF.

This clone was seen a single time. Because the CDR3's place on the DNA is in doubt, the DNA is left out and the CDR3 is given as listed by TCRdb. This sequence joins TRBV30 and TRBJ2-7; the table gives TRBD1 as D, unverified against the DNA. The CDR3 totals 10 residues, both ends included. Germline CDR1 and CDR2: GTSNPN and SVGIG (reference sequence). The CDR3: CAWGTGSLAF.

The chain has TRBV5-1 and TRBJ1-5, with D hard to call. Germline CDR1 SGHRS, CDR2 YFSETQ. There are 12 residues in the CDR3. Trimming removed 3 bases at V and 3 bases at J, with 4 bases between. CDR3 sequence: CASSSINQPQHF. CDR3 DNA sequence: TGCGCCAGCAGCTCTATCAATCAGCCCCAGCATTTT.